This TCR beta chain was captured by sequencing in a study of T-cell memory formation after mild COVID-19. Germline CDR1 reads SGHRS; CDR2 reads YFSETQ. CDR3 length equals 16 residues. The junction had 9 bases not matched to a gene; V was cut back by 4 bases and J by 5 bases. TCRdb ran MiXCR on the 5' RACE reads and lists one entry per CDR3 protein. The sample has roughly 150,000 distinct CDR3 sequences; under 15% are singletons. This clonotype showed up just a few times. This TCR was recovered from a young man who had mild COVID-19 (a few samples of this study predate the infection). Cell type and time point are not known. The sequenced material came from PBMCs or a T cell subset sorted from them (not recorded which). The chain has TRBV5-1 and TRBJ2-5; 12 nucleotides align to TRBD1. CDR3 in amino acids: CASSKLGTGGLETQYF. The CDR3 DNA is TGCGCCAGCAGCAAGCTCGGGACAGGGGGCCTGGAGACCCAGTACTTC.